Sequencing of this T cell receptor beta chain was carried out in a study of T cells in Graves' hyperthyroidism and ophthalmopathy. The length of the CDR3 is 13 residues. The germline gives CDR1 SEHNR, CDR2 FQNEAQ (reference sequence). Trimming left V 4 bases short and J 5 bases short, with 8 bases between. Researchers took RNA transcripts and amplified the TCR beta CDR3 regions from them. RT-PCR in the first round (using the HTBI primer set) targeted the TCR CDR3. TCRdb re-called the multiplex PCR reads through MiXCR, storing one row per CDR3 protein. The table shows about 540,000 distinct CDR3 sequences, with under 60% occurring only once. This clonotype came up a few times. Its target is not known. Broader study findings: Ophthalmopathy was identified by the model a median about 6 months ahead of onset.

The study left out patients who had uncontrolled infection, other autoimmune disease, pregnancy or lactation. The sequenced sample consisted of peripheral blood or thyroid tissue (not recorded which). The receptor was derived from a young woman with Graves' hyperthyroidism. The chain has TRBV7-9 and TRBJ2-2; the D is unclear. CDR3 sequence: CASSSGRTGELFF. CDR3 sequence (DNA): TGTGCCAGCAGCTCCGGACGGACCGGGGAGCTGTTTTTT.